The present T cell receptor beta chain was sequenced within a study of blood T cell repertoires in COVID-19 (dated by TCRdb to 2018 to 2020). Notes on the research overall: Collaborator samples came from the United States, Italy and Spain and covered acute and convalescent phases of COVID-19. The prospective study material was composed of cDNA or gDNA derived from T cells, B-cell-depleted T cells, or PBMCs. Subjects who had been exposed to COVID-19, were actively infected with it, or had recovered from it provided the deeply sampled blood TCRbeta repertoires that made up the dataset. A freely available public database, intended as a resource for researchers studying the immune response to SARS-CoV-2, is where the repertoires were released. Samples were obtained from the ongoing ImmuneRACE study (first 160 participants) and from 1,254 subjects provided by 6 global collaborators. The sample metadata nearly always contained a de-identified subject ID, COVID-19 status, age in years and sex. Where available, HLA class I and class II types were obtained from metadata supplied by the sample provider rather than from assay-based typing. General conclusions and limits of the study: The amount of clinical and demographic metadata varied by source and participant and was provided uncurated.

The immunoSEQ Assay, a bias-controlled multiplex PCR, was used to amplify TCRbeta CDR3 regions from genomic DNA. The authors' analysis ran thus. Within the assay, amplification of reference gene primers was used to estimate how many nucleated cells each sample contained. To quantify the absolute abundance of each unique TCRbeta CDR3 rearrangement, sequence reads were collapsed and filtered. For each sample, productive Simpson clonality was calculated by taking the square root of Simpson's diversity index across productive rearrangements. What TCRdb holds here is the immuneACCESS table cut down to in-frame rearrangements. Part of the clones is not present; checked against another copy, under half of the missing clones reflect an unresolved V gene, and the others are unexplained. The DNA was the basis for D and trimming; V, J and clone size are from that table. The table for this sample lists about 140,000 clones; 80% of them were counted only once. The ten largest clones add up to approximately 3.5% of the sample.

A second Seattle source provided samples from volunteer blood donors who had recovered from COVID-19. Whole blood was collected in K2EDTA tubes by collaborating institutions according to the institutions' own protocols. Collaborator samples were shipped for TCRbeta analysis as frozen whole blood, isolated PBMCs, or DNA extracted from either sample type. To note about this clone: Its specific antigen is unknown. The record has no base qualities; no much larger clone is one base away.

The CDR3 covers 14 residues, taking in both the cysteine and the phenylalanine. The kept DNA is CDR3 alone, 42 bases in frame from the first base. V is shortened by 5 bases, J by 1 base, and the region joining them spans 11 bases. Sequences KGHDR (CDR1) and SFDVKD (CDR2) are obtained from the germline V gene. Recombination connected TRBV24-1 to TRBJ2-7; confidence is insufficient to name the D gene. Sequenced sample: peripheral blood. The TCR was taken from a man in his 70s who had recovered from COVID-19. The CDR3 region has the sequence CATSAPPTSYEQYF. The DNA sequence reads TGTGCCACCAGTGCCCCACCAACATCCTACGAGCAGTACTTC.